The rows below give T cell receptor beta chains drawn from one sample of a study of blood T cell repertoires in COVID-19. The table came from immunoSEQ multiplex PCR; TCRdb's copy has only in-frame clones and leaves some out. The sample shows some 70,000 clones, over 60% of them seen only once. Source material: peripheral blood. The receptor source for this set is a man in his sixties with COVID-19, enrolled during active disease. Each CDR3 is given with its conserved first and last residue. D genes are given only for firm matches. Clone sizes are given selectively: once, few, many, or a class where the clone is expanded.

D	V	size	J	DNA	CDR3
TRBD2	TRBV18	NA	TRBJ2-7	TGTGCCAGCTCACCGAGGCCAGCGGGAGTGGACGAGCAGTACTTC	CASSPRPAGVDEQYF
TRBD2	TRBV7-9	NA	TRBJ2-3	TGTGCCAGCAGCTTGGGAGGACTAGTGACAGATACGCAGTATTTT	CASSLGGLVTDTQYF
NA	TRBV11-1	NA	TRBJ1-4	TGTGCCAGCAGCCGGACCCACGGGGGAGAAAAACTGTTTTTT	CASSRTHGGEKLFF
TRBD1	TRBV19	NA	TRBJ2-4	TGTGCCAGTAGTACAGGGGGCAAAAACATTCAGTACTTC	CASSTGGKNIQYF
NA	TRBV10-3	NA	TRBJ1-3	TGTGCCATCAGTGATCCCCCCCGGGGATCCCGAAACACCATATATTTT	CAISDPPRGSRNTIYF
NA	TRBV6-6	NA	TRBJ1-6	TGTGCCAGCAGGACCACGGGGGGGCCCTATAATTCACCCCTCCACTTT	CASRTTGGPYNSPLHF
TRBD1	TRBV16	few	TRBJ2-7	TGTGCCAGCAGCCAAGGACAGGGACGCTACGAGCAGTACTTC	CASSQGQGRYEQYF
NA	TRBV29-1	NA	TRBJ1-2	TGCAGCGTTGAAGGTCAGAACTATGGCTACACCTTC	CSVEGQNYGYTF
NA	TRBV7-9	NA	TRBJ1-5	TGTGCCAGCAGCTTAGGCGCACGGGCCGACAGGATCAATCAGCCCCAGCATTTT	CASSLGARADRINQPQHF
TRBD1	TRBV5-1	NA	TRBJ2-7	TGCGCCAGCCTTGGGGCAGGGGGAAACGAGCAGTACTTC	CASLGAGGNEQYF
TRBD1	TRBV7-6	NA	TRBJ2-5	TGTGCCAGCAGCGTCACAGGGGGCGGAAGGCAAGAGACCCAGTACTTC	CASSVTGGGRQETQYF
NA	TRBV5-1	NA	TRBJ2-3	TGCGCCACCAGCCCCCTTGCGGGTCACACAGATACGCAGTATTTT	CATSPLAGHTDTQYF
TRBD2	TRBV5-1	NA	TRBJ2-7	TGCGCCAGCAGCTTGTCTCTAGCGGAGAACTACGAGCAGTACTTC	CASSLSLAENYEQYF
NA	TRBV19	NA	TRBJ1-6	TGTGCCAGTAGTGACAGCGATAATTCACCCCTCCACTTT	CASSDSDNSPLHF
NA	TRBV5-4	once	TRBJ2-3	TGTGCCAGCAGCCCTCTTAGCACAGATACGCAGTATTTT	CASSPLSTDTQYF
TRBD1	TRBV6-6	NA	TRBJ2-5	TGTGCCAGCAGTTCGTCGGACAGGGGACAAGAGACCCAGTACTTC	CASSSSDRGQETQYF
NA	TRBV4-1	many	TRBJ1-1	TGCGCCAGCAGCCAACAAACCAGGGTCATGAACACTGAAGCTTTCTTT	CASSQQTRVMNTEAFF
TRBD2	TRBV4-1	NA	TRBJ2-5	TGCGCCAGCAGCCAAAGGACTAGCGGGGAAGAGACCCAGTACTTC	CASSQRTSGEETQYF
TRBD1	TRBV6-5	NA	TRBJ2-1	TGTGCCAGCACGAGACAGGGCAGGAATGAGCAGTTCTTC	CASTRQGRNEQFF
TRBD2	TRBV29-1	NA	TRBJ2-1	TGCAGCGTTGGCTCTGGCGGGGGCTCCTACAATGAGCAGTTCTTC	CSVGSGGGSYNEQFF
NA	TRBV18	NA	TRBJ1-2	TGTGCCAGCTCACCGTCAGGTATTGGCTATGGCTACACCTTC	CASSPSGIGYGYTF
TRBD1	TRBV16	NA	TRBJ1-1	TGTGCCAGCAGCTTCGGACAGGGGGCGATAATTATGAACACTGAAGCTTTCTTT	CASSFGQGAIIMNTEAFF
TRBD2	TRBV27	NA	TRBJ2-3	TGTGCCAGCAGTTTATTGGGCGAAGCGGGGCCCCTCAGGGATACGCAGTATTTT	CASSLLGEAGPLRDTQYF